This record looks at one TCR beta chain sequence and its context. Its antigen is undetermined. These data come from a study of T cell responses to AZD1222 COVID-19 vaccine. Findings and caveats of the study: Across the whole spike, CD4 TCRs peaked at regions 160-218 and 743-854. The donor group comprised mostly white British people and more females; the analysis possibly underestimated clonal diversity.

The table came from immunoSEQ multiplex PCR; TCRdb's copy has only in-frame clones and leaves some out. The repertoire holds 70,000 or so clones, with 88% as singletons. V was pared by 3 bases and J by 3 bases, with 6 bases of the junction left unmatched. The CDR3 is 16 residues long. From germline, CDR1 is LNHNV and CDR2 YYDKDF (reference sequence). The source was peripheral blood, collected on day 0 of AZD1222 vaccination. The origin of this receptor is an adult in good health. The gene calls are TRBV15 and TRBJ2-3; 10 bases align to TRBD1. The DNA of the CDR3 is TGTGCCACCAGCAGGCCCCGGACAGGGGGGACAGATACGCAGTATTTT. Translation gives CATSRPRTGGTDTQYF.